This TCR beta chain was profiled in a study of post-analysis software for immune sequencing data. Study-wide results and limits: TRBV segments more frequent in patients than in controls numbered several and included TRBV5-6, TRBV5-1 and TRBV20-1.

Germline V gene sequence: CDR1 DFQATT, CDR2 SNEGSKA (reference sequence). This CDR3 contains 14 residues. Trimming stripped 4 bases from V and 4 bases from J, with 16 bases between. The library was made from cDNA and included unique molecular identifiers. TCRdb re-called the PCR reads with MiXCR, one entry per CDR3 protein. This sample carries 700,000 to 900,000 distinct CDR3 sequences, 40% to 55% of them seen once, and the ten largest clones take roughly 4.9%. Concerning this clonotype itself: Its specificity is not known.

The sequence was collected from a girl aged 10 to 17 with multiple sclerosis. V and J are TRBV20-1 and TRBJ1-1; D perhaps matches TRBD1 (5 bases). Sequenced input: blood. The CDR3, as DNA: TGCAGTGCTACACTTAACCGGGGCCTCACTGAAGCTTTCTTT. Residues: CSATLNRGLTEAFF.